The rows below give T cell receptor beta chains drawn from one sample of a study of CD8+CD57+ T cells in acquired aplastic anemia. MiXCR, run by TCRdb on the reads, gives a single entry per CDR3 protein. The table includes approximately 250,000 distinct CDR3 sequences, approximately 80% detected once. The sequencing sample was made of sorted CD4+, CD8+, or CD8+CD57+ T cells (not recorded which) from PBMCs. Receptors originate from a human donor with aplastic anemia. CDR3s include the opening cysteine and the closing phenylalanine or tryptophan. D genes are given only for firm matches. Clone size appears in some rows only: once, few, many, or a class for an expanded clone.

>TRBJ2-5|TRBV2|NA|NA
TGTGCCAGCGGGGCCGGGGCCATGGAGACGCAGTACTTC
CASGAGAMETQYF
>TRBJ2-3|TRBV7-9|NA|NA
TGTGCCAGCAGCGCCGACTCAGATGGCTACTCCTTC
CASSADSDGYSF
>TRBJ2-3|TRBV9|NA|NA
TGTGCCAGCAGCTTAGGGGTCGCGAGCAATAAGCCCTATTTT
CASSLGVASNKPYF
>TRBJ1-5|TRBV7-9|NA|NA
TGCGCCAGCAGCTATCCAGGGACTCGGCCCCAGCATTTT
CASSYPGTRPQHF
>TRBJ1-2|TRBV7-2|NA|NA
TGTGCCAGCGGCAACGACACCGCTAACTATGGCTACACCTTC
CASGNDTANYGYTF
>TRBJ1-6|TRBV6-2/TRBV6-3|NA|NA
TGTGCCAGCAGTTACGAAAGGTCACCCCTCCACTTT
CASSYERSPLHF
>TRBJ2-3|TRBV7-8|NA|NA
TGTGCCAGCGGCGTCGGGGGCAGAGCTACGCAGTATTTT
CASGVGGRATQYF
>TRBJ2-3|TRBV2|NA|NA
TGTGCCAGCGGGGACGGAGGTCCAGATGCGCAGTATTTT
CASGDGGPDAQYF
>TRBJ2-3|TRBV5-5|NA|TRBD2
TGTGCCAGCAGCTCCGTTACCGGTGGGAGGGCTAGCACAGATACGCAGTATTTT
CASSSVTGGRASTDTQYF
>TRBJ2-5|TRBV7-4|NA|NA
TGTGCCAGCAGTTTAGGTCAAGGATGGACACAGTACCTCTACTTC
CASSLGQGWTQYLYF
>TRBJ2-3|TRBV5-4|NA|NA
TGTGCCAGCGGCGTTACTAGCACAGATACGCAGTATTTT
CASGVTSTDTQYF
>TRBJ1-6|TRBV27|many|NA
TGTGCCAGCAGCTTAAAGCACCCCGAGAGACCCCTCCACTTT
CASSLKHPERPLHF
>TRBJ2-7|TRBV7-2|NA|NA
TGTGCCAGCAGCTTGATGGGGAGCACCACCGAGGATTCGTTC
CASSLMGSTTEDSF
>TRBJ1-6|TRBV7-6|NA|NA
TGTGCCAGCAGCTTGAGTTCCTATAATTCACACCTCCACCTCCACTTT
CASSLSSYNSHLHLHF
>TRBJ2-1|TRBV11-3|NA|NA
TGCGCCAGCAGCTCGTTGGCCAATGAGCAGTTCTTC
CASSSLANEQFF
>TRBJ2-2|TRBV12-3/TRBV12-4|many|TRBD1
TGTGCCAGCAGGCCCGGGACAGGGGGAAGGGTGGACACCGGGGAGCTGTTTTTT
CASRPGTGGRVDTGELFF
>TRBJ1-1|TRBV11-2|NA|NA
TGTGCCAGCAGCATGAGAGTAGGGTCTGAAGCTTTCTTT
CASSMRVGSEAFF
>TRBJ1-2|TRBV7-9|NA|NA
TGTGCCAGCAGCTTAGCCCACGGGGCAAAAGAGACCCAGACCTTC
CASSLAHGAKETQTF
>TRBJ2-7|TRBV5-4|few|TRBD2
TGTGCCAGCAGCTTTACTAGCGGGGCGGGCGAGCAGTACTTC
CASSFTSGAGEQYF
>TRBJ1-1|TRBV19|NA|TRBD1
TGTGCCAGTGGGACAGGGCGATCGGAAGCTTTCTTT
CASGTGRSEAFF
>TRBJ2-3|TRBV2|NA|TRBD2
TGTGCCAGCGGGGACGGGGGGGGAGCTAACAAGGATTTT
CASGDGGGANKDF
>TRBJ1-5|TRBV7-8|NA|NA
TGTGCCAGCAGCACCGCAGCTGTCAATCAGCCCCAGCATTTT
CASSTAAVNQPQHF
>TRBJ2-2|TRBV7-8|NA|NA
TGTGCCAGCAGCTCCAACCCAGCCACCGGGGAGCTGTTTTTT
CASSSNPATGELFF
>TRBJ2-3|TRBV2|NA|TRBD1
TGTGCCAGCTTCCGGGACAGGGGGCGCGGTGGCTACTATTTT
CASFRDRGRGGYYF
>TRBJ1-1|TRBV9|once|NA
TGTGCCAGCAGCTTCTGGCTCACAGGGACCACTGAAGCTTTCTTT
CASSFWLTGTTEAFF
>TRBJ2-1|TRBV7-2|NA|NA
TGTGCCAGCAGCTTGACAGGCGGCACTGAGCAGTTCTTC
CASSLTGGTEQFF
>TRBJ2-7|TRBV15|NA|NA
TGTGCCACCAGTAGCGGCAGCGAGCAAGACACCCAGTACTTC
CATSSGSEQDTQYF
>TRBJ2-6|TRBV7-8|few|NA
TGTGCCAGCAGCTTAGCGGGTAGCTCCGATACGCAGTATCTGACTTTC
CASSLAGSSDTQYLTF
>TRBJ2-3|TRBV7-8|NA|TRBD1
TGTGCCAGCAGCTTTCATCCAGACGGGACAGCCCTTTCCGATACGCAGTATTTT
CASSFHPDGTALSDTQYF
>TRBJ2-1|TRBV9|NA|NA
TGTGCCAGCAGCGATAGCGATAAGCAGTTGCAGTGGTTC
CASSDSDKQLQWF
>TRBJ2-3|TRBV5-1|NA|NA
TGTGCCAGCAGCTTGGCATTCTCCGAGAAGCAGTATTTT
CASSLAFSEKQYF
>TRBJ1-2|TRBV9|NA|NA
TGTGCCAGCAGCGTAGGAGTAGGGTATGGCTACACCTTC
CASSVGVGYGYTF
>TRBJ2-1|TRBV5-5|few|NA
TGTGCCAGCAGCGAGGAGAGGATCCATGAGCAGTTCTTC
CASSEERIHEQFF
>TRBJ2-3|TRBV7-2|NA|NA
TGTGCCAGCAGCTTTAGCGGATCACTAAGCACAGATACGCAGTATTTT
CASSFSGSLSTDTQYF
>TRBJ2-2|TRBV9|once|NA
NA
CASSVGSGTQYFELFF
>TRBJ2-3|TRBV2|NA|NA
TGTGCCAGCAGGGAAGGTGGCACAGATAAGCAGTATTTT
CASREGGTDKQYF
>TRBJ1-1|TRBV7-9|NA|NA
TGTGCCAGCAGCGCACAGGGAGGTACCACTGAAGCTTTCTTT
CASSAQGGTTEAFF
>TRBJ2-5|TRBV2|NA|NA
TGTGCCACCGGCAACGGGTCCAGCCAAGAGACCCAGTACTTC
CATGNGSSQETQYF
>TRBJ2-1|TRBV11-3|NA|NA
TGTGCCAGCAGTGTAGTGGTTACGAGCAGCAAGTCGGAGTTCTTC
CASSVVVTSSKSEFF
>TRBJ1-5|TRBV7-9|NA|NA
TGTGCCAGCAGTGTAGATTATAGCAATCAGCCCGAGCATTTT
CASSVDYSNQPEHF
>TRBJ2-5|TRBV10-3|few|NA
TGTGCCATCAGTGTGGGTACTGCCGGGAGCCAAGAGACCCAGTACTTC
CAISVGTAGSQETQYF
>TRBJ1-2|TRBV20-1|NA|NA
TGCAGTGCTGGCGACAGAAACTATGGCTACACCTTC
CSAGDRNYGYTF
>TRBJ2-7|TRBV2|few|NA
TGTGCCAGCGGGGACGGGGGCAGCGACGCGCAGTACTTC
CASGDGGSDAQYF
>TRBJ2-3|TRBV5-6|once|TRBD1
TGTGCCAGCAGCTTGGAGAGGGGGCACGCCAGCACAGATACGCAGTATTTT
CASSLERGHASTDTQYF
>TRBJ2-7|TRBV7-9|NA|NA
TGTGCCAGCGCGGAGTACGAGCAGTACTTC
CASAEYEQYF
>TRBJ1-6|TRBV20-1|NA|NA
TGCAGTGCTTTACCGGGACAATCAAATTCACCCCTCCACTTT
CSALPGQSNSPLHF
>TRBJ2-5|TRBV7-8|once|NA
TGTGCCAGCAGTTTGCGAGGGGGATCAACCCAGTACTTC
CASSLRGGSTQYF
>TRBJ2-3|TRBV9|NA|NA
TGTGCCAGCAGCGTAGGGGGCTCTCGAAATAAGCCGTATTTT
CASSVGGSRNKPYF
>TRBJ1-3|TRBV20-1|NA|NA
TGCAGTGCCAGTGGTTGGGGACGCAAGATGTATTTT
CSASGWGRKMYF
>TRBJ2-3|TRBV7-8|NA|TRBD2
TGTGCCAGCAGCTTAGCGGGAGGGCGGGATACGGAGTATCAGTATTTT
CASSLAGGRDTEYQYF
>TRBJ2-5|TRBV7-9|NA|TRBD2
TGTGCCAGCAGCTTTGGCAGAAGCGGGGGGACCCAGGAGTTC
CASSFGRSGGTQEF
>TRBJ1-5|TRBV9|NA|NA
TGTGCCACCAGCAGAGGGCTAGGAAGGTATCAGCCCCAGCATTTT
CATSRGLGRYQPQHF
>TRBJ2-3|TRBV9|NA|NA
TGTGCCAGCAGCTCCGACAGCGCCCCCTATAATCCACATTTT
CASSSDSAPYNPHF